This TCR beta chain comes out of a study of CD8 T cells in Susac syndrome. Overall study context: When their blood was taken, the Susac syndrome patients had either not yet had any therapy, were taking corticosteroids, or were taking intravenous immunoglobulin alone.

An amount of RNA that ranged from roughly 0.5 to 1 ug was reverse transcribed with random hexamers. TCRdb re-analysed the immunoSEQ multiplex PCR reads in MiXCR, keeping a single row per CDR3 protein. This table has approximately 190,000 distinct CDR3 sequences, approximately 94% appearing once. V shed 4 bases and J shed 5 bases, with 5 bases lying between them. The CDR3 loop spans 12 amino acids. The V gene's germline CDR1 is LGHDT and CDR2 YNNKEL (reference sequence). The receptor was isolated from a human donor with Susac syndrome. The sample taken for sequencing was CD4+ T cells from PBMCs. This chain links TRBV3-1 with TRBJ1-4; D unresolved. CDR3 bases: TGTGCCAGCAGCCGCGTAAATGAAAAACTGTTTTTT. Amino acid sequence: CASSRVNEKLFF.